This TCR beta chain came from a study of T cell repertoires in ileal Crohn's disease. Patients were adults with ileal or ileocolonic Crohn's disease needing resection. Around 490 nanograms of biopsy DNA per sample underwent TCRB immunosequencing. TCRdb keeps only in-frame clones here, not all; method: immunoSEQ multiplex PCR. The data hold approximately 5,000 clones, with about 81% observed a single time. The TCR comes from an adult with Crohn's disease. Sequenced: ileal tissue.

CDR3 amino acids: CAWSFPGGSSTDTQYF. In DNA form, the CDR3 reads TGTGCCTGGAGCTTCCCGGGGGGATCTAGCACAGATACGCAGTATTTT. This chain connects TRBV30 to TRBJ2-3, with 7 bases matching TRBD2. V gave up 3 bases and J gave up 0 bases; unmatched junction bases: 9. CDR1 GTSNPN and CDR2 SVGIG come from the germline V gene (reference sequence). The CDR3 contains 16 residues.